This T cell receptor (beta chain) was retrieved from a study of molecular identifiers for immune sequencing clone quantification. General study findings and limits: Jurkat TCR RNA from one cell was spiked into more than 800,000 naive cells, and it was reportedly detectable there. Clones exceeding 20 RNA copies carried over 97% of effector molecules but under 1% of naive-cell molecules.

This clonotype was recorded at least ten times. Its antigen remains unidentified. Naive CD8 libraries used roughly 17,000 to 1,000,000 sorted cells and 10%, 30% or 50% RNA. Previously published methods and listed TCR primers were used for the bulk TCR libraries. Using its own MiXCR run on the PCR reads, TCRdb lists one record per CDR3 protein. This table holds 50,000 to 75,000 distinct CDR3 sequences, 19% found once. The clonotype comes from a human donor in good health. Some libraries in this study had Jurkat cell RNA spiked in. The sequenced sample consisted of naive CD8+ T cells from blood, with Jurkat cell RNA spiked in. Subset described: FACS-sorted CD8+CD4-CCR7+CD45RA+ naive T cells.

The CDR3 loop is CSGRAAANEKLFF. CDR3 coding DNA: TGCAGCGGACGGGCGGCAGCTAATGAAAAACTGTTTTTT. The chain is built from TRBV29-1 and TRBJ1-4; D uncertain. There are 13 residues in the CDR3. V shed 7 bases and J shed 3 bases, with 12 bases lying between them. CDR1 and CDR2 (germline): SQVTM, ANQGSEA. The full variable domain, in which reference TRBV29-1 and TRBJ1-4 provide the parts outside the CDR3, is SAVISQKPSRDICQRGTSLTIQCQVDSQVTMMFWYRQQPGQSLTLIATANQGSEATYESGFVIDKFPISRPNLTFSTLTVSNMSPEDSSIYLCSGRAAANEKLFFGSGTQLSVL.